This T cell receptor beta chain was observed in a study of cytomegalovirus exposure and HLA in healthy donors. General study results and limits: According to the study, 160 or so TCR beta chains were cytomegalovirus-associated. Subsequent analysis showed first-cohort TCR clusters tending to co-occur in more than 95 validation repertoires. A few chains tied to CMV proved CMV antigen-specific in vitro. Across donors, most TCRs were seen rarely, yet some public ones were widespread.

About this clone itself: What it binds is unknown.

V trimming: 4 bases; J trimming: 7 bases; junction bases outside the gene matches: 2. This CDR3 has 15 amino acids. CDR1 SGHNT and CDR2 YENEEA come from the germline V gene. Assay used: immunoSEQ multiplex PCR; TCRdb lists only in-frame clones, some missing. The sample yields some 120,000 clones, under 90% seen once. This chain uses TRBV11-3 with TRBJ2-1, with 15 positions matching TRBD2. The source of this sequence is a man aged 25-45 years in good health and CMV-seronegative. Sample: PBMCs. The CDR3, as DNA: TGTGCCAGCAGCTCCGGACTAGCGGGGGGGAATGAGCAGTTCTTC. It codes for CASSSGLAGGNEQFF. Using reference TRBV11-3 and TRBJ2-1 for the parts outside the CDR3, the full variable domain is EAGVVQSPRYKIIEKKQPVAFWCNPISGHNTLYWYLQNLGQGPELLIRYENEEAVDDSQLPKDRFSAERLKGVDSTLKIQPAELGDSAVYLCASSSGLAGGNEQFFGPGTRLTVL.